Listed here are 8 T cell receptor beta chains from one sample, sequenced in a study of T cell responses to AZD1222 COVID-19 vaccine. The protocol was immunoSEQ multiplex PCR, while the TCRdb copy is restricted to in-frame clones and leaves out a portion. The data hold 90,000 to 100,000 clones, with 85% observed a single time. The starting material was peripheral blood, obtained 28 days after the second AZD1222 dose. These receptors were collected from an adult who received the AZD1222 COVID-19 vaccine.

This chain connects TRBV3-1 (or the pseudogene TRBV3-2) to TRBJ2-7; 12 nucleotides align to TRBD2. The CDR3 is 14 amino acids. The ends lost 3 bases at V and 3 bases at J; junction bases unmatched: 0. Looked up from germline, CDR1 is LGHDT and CDR2 is YNNKEL (reference sequence). The CDR3 sequence: CASSQGLAGYEQYF. The CDR3 DNA follows: TGTGCCAGCAGCCAGGGACTAGCGGGCTACGAGCAGTACTTC.

The CDR3 DNA reads as TGTGCCAGCAGCTCCCCTCTCAAGCTCCTCTACGAGCAGTACTTC. Translation: CASSSPLKLLYEQYF. This chain uses TRBV7-2 with TRBJ2-7; D is unclear. Germline assignment: CDR1 SGHTA and CDR2 FQGNSA. V lost 4 bases, J lost 3 bases, and 16 bases lay in between. The CDR3 length is 15 residues.

This chain's CDR3 is CAISSPGTSSHEQYF. The CDR3 bases are TGTGCCATCAGTAGCCCCGGGACATCATCCCACGAGCAGTACTTC. The V call is TRBV10-3, the J call TRBJ2-7, with D tentatively TRBD1 (6 bases). V lost 5 bases to trimming and J lost 5 bases, with 19 bases between them. The length of the CDR3 is 15 residues. Germline CDR1 ENHRY, CDR2 SYGVKD.

This clone has just one count. This sequence joins TRBV27 and TRBJ2-4; possibly TRBD1 for D (6 bases). CDR3 length: 15 residues. The germline V gene has CDR1 MNHEY and CDR2 SMNVEV (reference sequence). Trimming removed 2 bases at V and 1 base at J, with 9 bases between. The CDR3: CASSLSQGAKNIQYF. CDR3 bases: TGTGCCAGCAGTTTAAGTCAGGGGGCCAAAAACATTCAGTACTTC.

This clone appeared a few times. This chain uses TRBV12-5 with TRBJ2-1; TRBD2 agrees at 8 bases. V shed 7 bases, J shed 7 bases, and the junction held 3 bases outside the gene matches. CDR1 is LGHNT and CDR2 is FRNRAP in the germline V gene. This CDR3 has 12 residues. The CDR3 DNA follows: TGTGCTAGTGAACGGGGGGGAAATGAGCAGTTCTTC. It specifies CASERGGNEQFF. Supplemented by reference TRBV12-5 and TRBJ2-1, the full variable domain reads DARVTQTPRHKVTEMGQEVTMRCQPILGHNTVFWYRQTMMQGLELLAYFRNRAPLDDSGMPKDRFSAEMPDATLATLKIQPSEPRDSAVYFCASERGGNEQFFGPGTRLTVL.

The gene calls are TRBV4-2 and TRBJ2-7; D is perhaps TRBD1 (6 bases). In germline, CDR1 is LGHNA, CDR2 YNFKEQ. This CDR3 is 15 amino acids long. Trimming took 1 base from V and 4 from J, leaving 14 bases between them. The CDR3 DNA follows: TGTGCCAGCAGCCAAGTGGGGGCAGGTCTTTACGAGCAGTACTTC. It translates to CASSQVGAGLYEQYF.

This rearrangement joins TRBV4-1 to TRBJ2-7; 8 bases fit TRBD1. The germline CDR1 and CDR2 sequences are MGHRA and YSYEKL. The V segment lost 0 bases and the J segment 6 bases; nucleotides outside the gene matches: 13. This CDR3 contains 17 residues. The CDR3 bases are TGCGCCAGCAGCCAAGATCATTTGACGGCAGGGGGCGGCGAGCAGTACTTC. Amino acids: CASSQDHLTAGGGEQYF.

The chain combines TRBV19 with TRBJ2-3; no clear D gene. The ends were cut back, 1 base at V and 2 bases at J, with 4 bases in the middle. Germline values: CDR1 LNHDA, CDR2 SQIVND (reference sequence). This CDR3 is built from 13 residues. The DNA for the CDR3 is TGTGCCAGTAGTATAGGGGTCACAGATACGCAGTATTTT. This encodes CASSIGVTDTQYF.